Listed below are T cell receptor beta chains from one sample, sequenced in a study of blood T cell repertoires in COVID-19. Using immunoSEQ multiplex PCR, the repertoire was profiled, and TCRdb retains in-frame clones only, with some absent. Among roughly 290,000 clones listed, around 89% were seen once. The sample consisted of peripheral blood. Every receptor here comes from a man in his thirties or forties with acute or convalescent COVID-19. Both conserved end residues are part of each CDR3. A D gene is named only where the DNA matches it firmly. The size entry is marked missing in some rows and otherwise reads once, few, many or a size class.

TRBJ1-2	.	TRBV30	.	TGTGCCTGGAGTGTAAGTTTGGGCGGCTACACCTTC	CAWSVSLGGYTF
TRBJ1-3	few	TRBV27	.	TGTGCCAGCAGTCGTGGGGGGTATGGAAACACCATATATTTT	CASSRGGYGNTIYF
TRBJ1-1	.	TRBV5-5	TRBD1	TGTGCCAGCAGCTTGTCGGGACAGAGAAACACTGAAGCTTTCTTT	CASSLSGQRNTEAFF
TRBJ1-1	many	TRBV6-5	.	TGTGCCAGCACGGAGGGGCCCCTGAACACTGAAGCTTTCTTT	CASTEGPLNTEAFF
TRBJ2-3	.	TRBV5-1	.	TGCGCCAGCAGCGGAAACCGACAGTACCCTAGCACAGATACGCAGTATTTT	CASSGNRQYPSTDTQYF
TRBJ2-5	.	TRBV28	TRBD2	TGTGCCAGCCGGGAGACTAGCGGGGGTTCAGACCAGTACTTC	CASRETSGGSDQYF
TRBJ2-1	.	TRBV5-1	TRBD2	TGCGCCAGCAGCATGTCTAGCGGGAGGGCCGCGAACTACAATGAGCAGTTCTTC	CASSMSSGRAANYNEQFF
TRBJ2-3	.	TRBV7-2	.	TGTGCCAGCAGCAAACAGATCTCCAGCACAGATACGCAGTATTTT	CASSKQISSTDTQYF
TRBJ1-1	.	TRBV4-1	.	TGCGCCAGCAGCTCTACGACAGGATATTTGGCCCGAGACACTGAAGCTTTCTTT	CASSSTTGYLARDTEAFF
TRBJ2-3	.	TRBV2	.	TGTGCCAGCATTCGGGAATTTACAGATACGCAGTATTTT	CASIREFTDTQYF
TRBJ2-2	.	TRBV6-6	TRBD1	TGTGCCAGCAGTCCGATAAAGACAGGGAGAAACACCGGGGAGCTGTTTTTT	CASSPIKTGRNTGELFF
TRBJ2-7	.	TRBV19	.	TGTGCCAGTAGTAGCGACGTTAACAGGCTGGGAGAGCAGTACTTC	CASSSDVNRLGEQYF
TRBJ2-5	.	TRBV9	.	TGTGCCAGCAGCAAAGGAGGCGTAGAGACCCAGTACTTC	CASSKGGVETQYF
TRBJ1-1	.	TRBV2	.	TGTGCCAGCAGTGAGGACAGTAACACTGAAGCTTTCTTT	CASSEDSNTEAFF
TRBJ2-7	.	TRBV19	TRBD2	TGTGCCAGTAGTTCCCCCGGGACTAGCGTTGGGGAGCAGTACTTC	CASSSPGTSVGEQYF
TRBJ2-5	.	TRBV3-1/TRBV3-2	.	TGTGCCAGCAGCTGGGCAGGAAGGGAGACCCAGTACTTC	CASSWAGRETQYF
TRBJ2-5	.	TRBV7-7	.	TGTGCTAGCAGCTCTGGGCTAAAAGAGACCCAGTACTTC	CASSSGLKETQYF
TRBJ2-1	.	TRBV3-1/TRBV3-2	TRBD2	TGTGCCAGCAGCCAGTCTTGGCGGGGGGGCGAGCAGTTCTTC	CASSQSWRGGEQFF
TRBJ2-6	.	TRBV5-1	.	TGCGCCAGCAGCTTGGCCGGGGAAGGGGCCAACGTCCTGACTTTC	CASSLAGEGANVLTF
TRBJ1-1	.	TRBV28	.	TGTGCCAGCAGGAATGAGCTCGGGGAAGCTTTCTTT	CASRNELGEAFF
TRBJ2-1	.	TRBV7-8	TRBD2	TGTGCCAGCAGCTTAGTGGCCGAGACTAGCTCCGACAATGAGCAGTTCTTC	CASSLVAETSSDNEQFF
TRBJ1-5	.	TRBV6-4	TRBD1	TGTGCCAGCAGTGACCGGGACAGGCCACTTTTAAGCAATCAGCCCCAGCATTTT	CASSDRDRPLLSNQPQHF
TRBJ2-1	.	TRBV29-1	.	TGCAGCGTTGCACCCGGGGAATCCTACAATGAGCAGTTCTTC	CSVAPGESYNEQFF
TRBJ1-1	.	TRBV10-3	.	TGTGCCATCAGCCCCCGGGGGGCTTGGGACACTGAAGCTTTCTTT	CAISPRGAWDTEAFF
TRBJ1-2	.	TRBV28	.	TGTGCCAGCAGCCCCGCGGGCGGGGAAAGGGATGGCTACACCTTC	CASSPAGGERDGYTF
TRBJ1-6	.	TRBV6-1	.	TGTGCCAGCAGTGAGCCACGCAGGGCCAATTCACCCCTCCACTTT	CASSEPRRANSPLHF
TRBJ1-2	.	TRBV4-1	.	TGCGCCAGCAGCTTACACGCGGGGGAATATGGCTACACCTTC	CASSLHAGEYGYTF
TRBJ2-2	.	TRBV9	TRBD1	TGTGCCAGCAGTCGACAGGGGGCGCTCACCGGGGAGCTGTTTTTT	CASSRQGALTGELFF
TRBJ2-1	.	TRBV3-1/TRBV3-2	TRBD2	TGTGCCAGCAGCCCGCGGGGGGGCTTCGGGGCCGAGCAGTTCTTC	CASSPRGGFGAEQFF
TRBJ1-2	.	TRBV6-5	.	TGTGCCAGCAGTTACTCAGAGGGAACCTATGGCTACACCTTC	CASSYSEGTYGYTF
TRBJ1-3	few	TRBV10-1	.	TGCGCCAGCAGTGGCGGGAGCTCTGGAAACACCATATATTTT	CASSGGSSGNTIYF
TRBJ2-1	few	TRBV4-1	TRBD1	TGCGCCAGCAGCCAGGGATTTCAGGGGGCCCTAAAGTACAATGAGCAGTTCTTC	CASSQGFQGALKYNEQFF
TRBJ2-5	.	TRBV5-1	.	TGCGCCAGCAGCTGGACTACTGGACAGGTTCCCGAGACCCAGTACTTC	CASSWTTGQVPETQYF
TRBJ2-3	.	TRBV19	.	TGTGCCAGTAGTATAGACCCGGCCTCCCGGGGAATCACAGATACGCAGTATTTT	CASSIDPASRGITDTQYF
TRBJ2-7	.	TRBV28	TRBD1	TGTGCCAGCAGCCGACAGGGGATCACCTACGAGCAGTACTTC	CASSRQGITYEQYF
TRBJ1-1	.	TRBV14	TRBD1	TGTGCCAGCAGCTACGGACAGGGGAACACTGAAGCTTTCTTT	CASSYGQGNTEAFF
TRBJ2-5	.	TRBV7-3	.	TGTGCCAGCAGCTTAGCGGGGGCCTTACAAGAGACCCAGTACTTC	CASSLAGALQETQYF
TRBJ2-1	.	TRBV15	TRBD2	TGTGCCACCAGCACCGGACTAGCGGAGTACAATGAGCAGTTCTTC	CATSTGLAEYNEQFF
TRBJ2-7	.	TRBV7-9	TRBD2	TGTGCCAGCGCTCCCGGGCTGGGTAGACTAGCGGTTACCTACGAGCAGTACTTC	CASAPGLGRLAVTYEQYF
TRBJ1-3	.	TRBV30	.	TGTGCCTGGACGATAGGGGTACCAGGAAACACCATATATTTT	CAWTIGVPGNTIYF
TRBJ2-3	.	TRBV6-5	TRBD2	TGTGCCAGCAAAGGAGGACTAGCGAGCACAGATACGCAGTATTTT	CASKGGLASTDTQYF
TRBJ1-2	.	TRBV18	TRBD1	TGTGCCAGCTCGCCTGACAGGGGCGTCTATGGCTACACCTTC	CASSPDRGVYGYTF